This T cell receptor (beta chain) was documented in a study of cytomegalovirus exposure and HLA in healthy donors. The V and J ends lost 5 bases and 3 bases respectively, with 13 bases between them. The V gene's germline CDR1 is SGHAT and CDR2 FQNNGV. The CDR3 is made up of 15 amino acids. PCR employed 60 Vbeta and 13 Jbeta primers. Data came from immunoSEQ multiplex PCR; TCRdb stores just in-frame clones and leaves some out. The sample has approximately 170,000 clones, approximately 70% seen once. Findings and limits, study-wide: In a later analysis, TCR beta V- and J-gene trimming was associated with a missense DCLRE1C variant. An analysis done earlier found most TCR beta V segments productive about 87% or about 30% of the time. Some TCR beta chains (about 180 of them) were listed as cytomegalovirus-associated.

Concerning this clone itself: The antigen remains undetermined.

Donors consisted of healthy bone marrow donors. The clonotype was recovered from a woman aged 18-29 years in good health and CMV-seropositive. Sequences were obtained from PBMCs. The rearrangement joins TRBV11-2 to TRBJ1-4; TRBD1 is a possible D gene (5 bases). CDR3 region: CASSVMGRANEKLFF. The CDR3 coding sequence is TGTGCCAGCAGCGTTATGGGGCGCGCTAATGAAAAACTGTTTTTT.